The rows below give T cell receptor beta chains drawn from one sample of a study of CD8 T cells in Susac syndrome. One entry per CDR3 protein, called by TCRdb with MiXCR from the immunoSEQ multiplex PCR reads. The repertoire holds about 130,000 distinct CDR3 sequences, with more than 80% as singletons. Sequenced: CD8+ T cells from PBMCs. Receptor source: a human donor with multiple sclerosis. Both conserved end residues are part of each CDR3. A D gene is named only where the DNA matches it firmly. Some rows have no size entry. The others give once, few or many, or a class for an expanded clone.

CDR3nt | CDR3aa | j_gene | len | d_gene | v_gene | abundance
TGTGCCAGCAGCTTAATCGGGAGGGCGGATCAGCCCCAGCATTTT | CASSLIGRADQPQHF | TRBJ1-5 | 15 | NA | TRBV7-2 | NA
TGTGCCAGCAGTGTTGGGGGCCCTGAAGCTTTCTTT | CASSVGGPEAFF | TRBJ1-1 | 12 | NA | TRBV25-1 | NA
TGCAGCGTTGAAGCCCCAACGGTAGACTACAAAACCGGGGAGCTGTTTTTT | CSVEAPTVDYKTGELFF | TRBJ2-2 | 17 | NA | TRBV29-1 | NA
TGTGCCAGCAGCATTAGTGCGGGGGGGATCGGCTACACCTTC | CASSISAGGIGYTF | TRBJ1-2 | 14 | NA | TRBV7-9 | NA
TGCAGCGTTTGGACCAAAGGGGATTATGAAAAACTGTTTTTT | CSVWTKGDYEKLFF | TRBJ1-4 | 14 | NA | TRBV29-1 | few
TGCAGTGCGAGCAGGTATAGCAATCAGCCCCAGCATTTT | CSASRYSNQPQHF | TRBJ1-5 | 13 | NA | TRBV20-1 | NA
TGCGCCAGCAGCTTTAGGGACATGAACACTGAAGCTTTCTTT | CASSFRDMNTEAFF | TRBJ1-1 | 14 | NA | TRBV5-1 | NA
TGCAGTGCTAGCGAGGACTACTTTCCGGGAAACACCATATATTTT | CSASEDYFPGNTIYF | TRBJ1-3 | 15 | NA | TRBV20-1 | NA
TGTGCCAGTAGGGCGGTGACTGAAGATACGCAGTATTTT | CASRAVTEDTQYF | TRBJ2-3 | 13 | NA | TRBV19 | NA
TGCGCCAGCAGCTTTGTTAGGGGAGAAGAAGCTTTCTTT | CASSFVRGEEAFF | TRBJ1-1 | 13 | NA | TRBV5-1 | few
TGTGCCAGCAGTTACACCGGGACAGCTAACTATGGCTACACCTTC | CASSYTGTANYGYTF | TRBJ1-2 | 15 | TRBD1 | TRBV6-5 | NA
TGTGCCAGTTCTCCGAGGGGGAGGGACTACGAGCAGTACTTC | CASSPRGRDYEQYF | TRBJ2-7 | 14 | NA | TRBV28 | NA
TGTGCCACCAGTGACCACGGGAGCTCCTACGAGCAGTACTTC | CATSDHGSSYEQYF | TRBJ2-7 | 14 | NA | TRBV24-1 | NA
TGCGCCAGCAGCTTGCGGGGGTCCCCCACAGATACGCAGTATTTT | CASSLRGSPTDTQYF | TRBJ2-3 | 15 | NA | TRBV5-1 | NA
TGTGCCAGCAGCTTTGGTAGCGTTGAGGTTACCGGGGAGCTGTTTTTT | CASSFGSVEVTGELFF | TRBJ2-2 | 16 | NA | TRBV7-6 | once
TGTGCCAGCAGTTACTCGATTCCTAGCGGGAGTTCTGGGGCCAACGTCCTGACTTTC | CASSYSIPSGSSGANVLTF | TRBJ2-6 | 19 | TRBD2 | TRBV6-5 | NA
TGTGCCAGCAGCCCCTCGGGCAGGGGCTACGAGCAGTACTTC | CASSPSGRGYEQYF | TRBJ2-7 | 14 | NA | TRBV14 | NA
TGTGCCAGCAGCCAAGATTCGGGACGAGTCGAAAAACTGTTTTTT | CASSQDSGRVEKLFF | TRBJ1-4 | 15 | NA | TRBV3-1 | NA
TGTGCCTGGAGGACCAGGGACGAGCAGTACTTC | CAWRTRDEQYF | TRBJ2-7 | 11 | NA | TRBV30 | NA
TGTGCCACCAGTGTCAGGACAGGGCAAGAGAGCTCCTACAATGAGCAGTTCTTC | CATSVRTGQESSYNEQFF | TRBJ2-1 | 18 | TRBD1 | TRBV24-1 | NA
TGTGCCAGCAGCCAAGCTCGGGGGGCTCTATGGTACTTC | CASSQARGALWYF | TRBJ2-4 | 13 | NA | TRBV14 | NA
TGTGCCAGCAGTTTAGGGGCTGAAGCTTTCTTT | CASSLGAEAFF | TRBJ1-1 | 11 | NA | TRBV5-6 | few
TGCAGTGCTAGTAGCGGAACCTACGAGCAGTACTTC | CSASSGTYEQYF | TRBJ2-7 | 12 | NA | TRBV20-1 | NA
TGCAGCGTGGAGGGAGGGGAGGCAGGTGGTACAGATACGCAGTATTTT | CSVEGGEAGGTDTQYF | TRBJ2-3 | 16 | TRBD2 | TRBV29-1 | NA
TGTGCCAGCAGCTTGAGGGGATGGGAGACCCAGTACTTC | CASSLRGWETQYF | TRBJ2-5 | 13 | NA | TRBV5-6 | few
TGTGCCAGCAGCGTAGATGGGACGAGGGTGGGGGCCAACGTCCTGACTTTC | CASSVDGTRVGANVLTF | TRBJ2-6 | 17 | NA | TRBV9 | NA
TGTGCCAGCAGCCCCCACAGATTGTACCAAGAGACCCAGTACTTC | CASSPHRLYQETQYF | TRBJ2-5 | 15 | NA | TRBV3-1 | NA
TGCGCCAGCAGCTGGAACTGGGGTGGTGAGCAGTTCTTC | CASSWNWGGEQFF | TRBJ2-1 | 13 | NA | TRBV5-1 | NA
TGTGCCAGCAGTTACTGGGCGATCGGGGAATTGGATGGCTACACCTTC | CASSYWAIGELDGYTF | TRBJ1-2 | 16 | NA | TRBV6-5 | NA
TGTGCCAGCAGCCCCCACGACAGGGGTCGTGGGAACACTGAAGCTTTCTTT | CASSPHDRGRGNTEAFF | TRBJ1-1 | 17 | TRBD1 | TRBV7-3 | NA